Listed below are T cell receptor beta chains from one sample, sequenced in a study of shared clonotypes between healthy human individuals. Sequencing was performed with immunoSEQ multiplex PCR; in TCRdb, only in-frame clones are kept and a portion is missing. The sample records over 700,000 clones, 55% to 75% being singletons. The sequencing sample was made of memory CD4+ T cells sorted from blood. Receptors originate from a woman aged 30 to 39 in good health. CDR3s include the opening cysteine and the closing phenylalanine or tryptophan. The order of the fields is J gene, D gene, clone size, V gene, CDR3 protein, CDR3 DNA. A D gene is named only where the DNA matches it firmly. Not every row has a clone size; where given, it reads once, few, many or a size class.

J gene: TRBJ1-5
D gene: NA
clone size: few
V gene: TRBV18
CDR3 protein: CASSPASDQPQHF
CDR3 DNA: TGTGCCAGCTCACCGGCAAGCGATCAGCCCCAGCATTTT

J gene: TRBJ2-5
D gene: NA
clone size: NA
V gene: TRBV2
CDR3 protein: CASRTGPDETQYF
CDR3 DNA: TGTGCCAGCAGAACAGGGCCGGACGAGACCCAGTACTTC

J gene: TRBJ1-5
D gene: NA
clone size: NA
V gene: TRBV30
CDR3 protein: CAWSGEGLYSNQPQHF
CDR3 DNA: TGTGCCTGGAGTGGAGAGGGCCTTTATAGCAATCAGCCCCAGCATTTT

J gene: TRBJ2-7
D gene: NA
clone size: NA
V gene: TRBV6-1
CDR3 protein: CASRDANRQSYEQYF
CDR3 DNA: TGTGCCAGCAGAGATGCGAATCGACAGTCCTACGAGCAGTACTTC

J gene: TRBJ2-2
D gene: NA
clone size: few
V gene: TRBV5-1
CDR3 protein: CASSFDPGSTPPVELFF
CDR3 DNA: TGCGCCAGCAGCTTTGACCCGGGATCGACTCCACCAGTAGAGCTGTTTTTT

J gene: TRBJ1-2
D gene: NA
clone size: NA
V gene: TRBV14
CDR3 protein: CASSPDRSSPGRRDGYTF
CDR3 DNA: TGTGCCAGCAGCCCTGACCGCTCCTCCCCCGGGAGACGGGATGGCTACACCTTC

J gene: TRBJ2-5
D gene: TRBD2
clone size: NA
V gene: TRBV5-4
CDR3 protein: CASSPALAGVGTQYF
CDR3 DNA: TGTGCCAGCAGCCCCGCCCTAGCGGGAGTAGGGACCCAGTACTTC

J gene: TRBJ1-5
D gene: NA
clone size: NA
V gene: TRBV19
CDR3 protein: CASSMFDLVNQPQHF
CDR3 DNA: TGTGCCAGTAGTATGTTCGACCTAGTCAATCAGCCCCAGCATTTT

J gene: TRBJ2-7
D gene: NA
clone size: NA
V gene: TRBV5-8
CDR3 protein: CASSGRRGYEQYF
CDR3 DNA: TGTGCCAGCAGCGGGAGGAGGGGCTACGAGCAGTACTTC

J gene: TRBJ2-1
D gene: TRBD1
clone size: NA
V gene: TRBV5-1
CDR3 protein: CASRRTGLIDEQFF
CDR3 DNA: TGCGCCAGCAGGAGGACAGGGCTGATAGATGAGCAGTTCTTC

J gene: TRBJ2-3
D gene: NA
clone size: NA
V gene: TRBV11-2
CDR3 protein: CASSDVGLLKNTQYF
CDR3 DNA: TGTGCCAGCAGCGACGTGGGACTCCTGAAAAATACGCAGTATTTT

J gene: TRBJ2-5
D gene: NA
clone size: few
V gene: TRBV5-1
CDR3 protein: CASSSPTGPETQYF
CDR3 DNA: TGCGCCAGCAGCTCGCCGACGGGTCCGGAGACCCAGTACTTC

J gene: TRBJ2-6
D gene: NA
clone size: NA
V gene: TRBV28
CDR3 protein: CASSFWASYSGANVLTF
CDR3 DNA: TGTGCCAGCAGTTTCTGGGCATCATACTCTGGGGCCAACGTCCTGACTTTC

J gene: TRBJ1-5
D gene: NA
clone size: NA
V gene: TRBV28
CDR3 protein: CASSHPPNGRNQPQHF
CDR3 DNA: TGTGCCAGCAGCCATCCCCCTAACGGGCGCAATCAGCCCCAGCATTTT

J gene: TRBJ1-2
D gene: TRBD1
clone size: few
V gene: TRBV2
CDR3 protein: CASTSTGANYGYTF
CDR3 DNA: TGTGCCAGCACATCGACAGGGGCTAACTATGGCTACACCTTC

J gene: TRBJ2-3
D gene: TRBD2
clone size: NA
V gene: TRBV18
CDR3 protein: CASSPGLAGTDTQYF
CDR3 DNA: TGTGCCAGCTCACCAGGACTAGCGGGCACAGATACGCAGTATTTT

J gene: TRBJ1-1
D gene: NA
clone size: NA
V gene: TRBV30
CDR3 protein: CAWSYRAMNTEAFF
CDR3 DNA: TGTGCCTGGAGCTACAGGGCCATGAACACTGAAGCTTTCTTT

J gene: TRBJ2-5
D gene: NA
clone size: once
V gene: TRBV25-1
CDR3 protein: CASSDKAWAGETQYF
CDR3 DNA: TGTGCCAGCAGTGATAAGGCCTGGGCGGGAGAGACCCAGTACTTC

J gene: TRBJ2-1
D gene: NA
clone size: once
V gene: TRBV28
CDR3 protein: CASSSAGQVLFF
CDR3 DNA: TGTGCCAGCAGTTCAGCGGGACAGGTTCTGTTCTTC

J gene: TRBJ2-1
D gene: TRBD2
clone size: NA
V gene: TRBV4-1
CDR3 protein: CASSPHQLAGVAYEQFF
CDR3 DNA: TGCGCCAGCAGCCCCCACCAACTAGCGGGAGTGGCGTATGAGCAGTTCTTC

J gene: TRBJ2-1
D gene: NA
clone size: NA
V gene: TRBV20-1
CDR3 protein: CSARETNEQFF
CDR3 DNA: TGCAGTGCTAGGGAGACCAATGAGCAGTTCTTC

J gene: TRBJ2-5
D gene: NA
clone size: NA
V gene: TRBV7-9
CDR3 protein: CASSPDRIRQETQYF
CDR3 DNA: TGTGCCAGCAGTCCGGACAGAATTCGACAAGAGACCCAGTACTTC

J gene: TRBJ1-3
D gene: NA
clone size: NA
V gene: TRBV21-1
CDR3 protein: CASSKDASSGNTIYF
CDR3 DNA: TGTGCCAGCAGCAAAGACGCCAGCTCTGGAAACACCATATATTTT

J gene: TRBJ2-7
D gene: TRBD2
clone size: NA
V gene: TRBV6-1
CDR3 protein: CASRGLAGVTYEQYF
CDR3 DNA: TGTGCCAGCAGGGGACTAGCGGGAGTTACGTACGAGCAGTACTTC

J gene: TRBJ2-3
D gene: NA
clone size: NA
V gene: TRBV7-3
CDR3 protein: CASSLTTSSFLDTQYF
CDR3 DNA: TGTGCCAGCAGCTTAACCACGAGCAGTTTTCTGGATACGCAGTATTTT

J gene: TRBJ1-1
D gene: NA
clone size: NA
V gene: TRBV15
CDR3 protein: CATSRGLGQGDTEAFF
CDR3 DNA: TGTGCCACCAGCAGAGGGTTGGGGCAGGGCGACACTGAAGCTTTCTTT

J gene: TRBJ2-5
D gene: NA
clone size: NA
V gene: TRBV6-5
CDR3 protein: CASTDRLGTQYF
CDR3 DNA: TGTGCCAGCACCGACAGGCTAGGGACCCAGTACTTC

J gene: TRBJ1-4
D gene: NA
clone size: few
V gene: TRBV5-1
CDR3 protein: CASSTGRTGTNEKLFF
CDR3 DNA: TGCGCCAGCAGCACCGGGAGGACGGGAACTAATGAAAAACTGTTTTTT

J gene: TRBJ2-1
D gene: NA
clone size: NA
V gene: TRBV27
CDR3 protein: CASSFMTADNEQFF
CDR3 DNA: TGTGCCAGCAGTTTTATGACGGCCGACAATGAGCAGTTCTTC

J gene: TRBJ1-1
D gene: NA
clone size: once
V gene: TRBV28
CDR3 protein: CASTSGVGFTEAFF
CDR3 DNA: TGTGCCAGCACCTCCGGGGTTGGATTCACTGAAGCTTTCTTT

J gene: TRBJ2-5
D gene: NA
clone size: NA
V gene: TRBV30
CDR3 protein: CAWSKGGNQETQYF
CDR3 DNA: TGTGCCTGGAGTAAAGGAGGGAACCAAGAGACCCAGTACTTC

J gene: TRBJ2-5
D gene: NA
clone size: NA
V gene: TRBV7-8
CDR3 protein: CASSYTSSRETQYF
CDR3 DNA: TGTGCCAGCAGCTATACTAGCTCTCGGGAGACCCAGTACTTC

J gene: TRBJ1-1
D gene: NA
clone size: NA
V gene: TRBV29-1
CDR3 protein: CSVGVGVNTEAFF
CDR3 DNA: TGCAGCGTTGGGGTAGGAGTGAACACTGAAGCTTTCTTT

J gene: TRBJ1-4
D gene: NA
clone size: many
V gene: TRBV5-1
CDR3 protein: CASSLERHTGSSEKLFF
CDR3 DNA: TGCGCCAGCAGCTTGGAGAGGCACACTGGGTCGAGTGAAAAACTGTTTTTT

J gene: TRBJ2-3
D gene: TRBD2
clone size: NA
V gene: TRBV29-1
CDR3 protein: CSVEEPSGSRDTQYF
CDR3 DNA: TGCAGCGTTGAAGAGCCTAGCGGGAGTAGGGATACGCAGTATTTT

J gene: TRBJ1-5
D gene: NA
clone size: NA
V gene: TRBV14
CDR3 protein: CASSTPTGRDQPQHF
CDR3 DNA: TGTGCCAGCAGCACTCCGACAGGTAGGGATCAGCCCCAGCATTTT

J gene: TRBJ2-1
D gene: NA
clone size: NA
V gene: TRBV7-6
CDR3 protein: CASSLDLRTKSEIYNEQFF
CDR3 DNA: TGTGCCAGCAGCTTAGATCTCAGGACTAAGTCCGAAATTTACAATGAGCAGTTCTTC

J gene: TRBJ2-7
D gene: TRBD2
clone size: once
V gene: TRBV5-1
CDR3 protein: CASSPGWEGLHEQYF
CDR3 DNA: TGCGCCAGCAGCCCGGGGTGGGAGGGCCTCCACGAGCAGTACTTC

J gene: TRBJ1-3
D gene: NA
clone size: NA
V gene: TRBV28
CDR3 protein: CASSLLQSSGNTIYF
CDR3 DNA: TGTGCCAGCAGCCTGCTGCAATCGTCTGGAAACACCATATATTTT

J gene: TRBJ2-3
D gene: TRBD2
clone size: once
V gene: TRBV7-9
CDR3 protein: CASSLMAGASDTQYF
CDR3 DNA: TGTGCCAGCAGCTTAATGGCGGGAGCATCGGATACGCAGTATTTT